The next 13 T cell receptor beta chains were all read from a single sample in a study of post-analysis software for immune sequencing data. TCR beta cDNA libraries included unique molecular identifiers. TCRdb recomputed calls from the PCR reads with MiXCR, one row per CDR3 protein. The table has 250,000 to 300,000 distinct CDR3 sequences, about 40% seen once. Study conclusions and caveats: About 5 TRBV segments occurring more often in patients than controls included TRBV5-6, TRBV5-1 and TRBV20-1.

These receptors' targets are unknown. Source material: blood. The receptors stem from a girl aged 10 to 17 with multiple sclerosis.

This rearrangement joins TRBV6-1 to TRBJ1-1; D is uncertain. CDR3 length: 14 residues. With 3 bases removed from V and 4 bases from J, the gap between germline ends came to 12 bases. The germline V gene has CDR1 MNHNS and CDR2 SASEGT. CDR3 residues: CASSDGRAGTEAFF. The CDR3 DNA sequence: TGTGCCAGCAGTGATGGACGGGCGGGCACTGAAGCTTTCTTT.

This clonotype has ten or more counts. The V call is TRBV4-1, the J call TRBJ2-1, with 10 positions matching TRBD2. Germline V CDR1 and CDR2: MGHRA, YSYEKL. The J segment lost 7 bases and the V segment lost 1 base, leaving 4 bases of the junction unmatched. CDR3 length: 15 residues. The CDR3 loop reads CASSQVNSGGNEQFF. The CDR3 nucleotides read TGCGCCAGCAGCCAAGTAAATAGCGGGGGGAATGAGCAGTTCTTC.

This clonotype was picked up many times. The chain has TRBV4-1 and TRBJ2-5, with 7 bases aligning to TRBD2. Germline V gives CDR1 MGHRA, CDR2 YSYEKL. The CDR3 has 16 residues. Trimming cost V 0 bases and J 2 bases; bases outside gene matches: 6. In DNA form, the CDR3 reads TGCGCCAGCAGCCAAGATTGGCGGGAGAGGCAAGAGACCCAGTACTTC. This gives the protein CASSQDWRERQETQYF.

This clonotype was detected many times. The CDR3 region is CSVERRNYGYTF. Here the CDR3 DNA reads TGCAGCGTTGAAAGGCGGAACTATGGCTACACCTTC. The V and J genes are TRBV29-1 and TRBJ1-2; D remains unclear. The V gene lost 2 bases and the J gene lost 2 bases, with 6 bases spanning the gap. The length of the CDR3 is 12 residues. Germline loops: CDR1 SQVTM, CDR2 ANQGSEA.

Notes on this clonotype: Being one base from a much bigger clone, this may be a read error. The genes are TRBV3-1 and TRBJ2-5; 10 bases map to TRBD2. This CDR3 comprises 15 residues. Germline V lookup: CDR1 LGHDT, CDR2 YNNKEL (reference sequence). The CDR3 region has the DNA TGTGCCTGCAGCCAGACTAGCGGGCCCCAAGAGACCCAGTACTTC. It encodes CACSQTSGPQETQYF.

This clonotype has at least ten counts. V usage is TRBV20-1 and J usage is TRBJ1-6, with D unresolved. Germline values: CDR1 DFQATT, CDR2 SNEGSKA (reference sequence). V was shortened by 0 bases and J by 10 bases, with 13 bases between the two germline ends. The CDR3 is 14 amino acids. This chain's CDR3 is CSARDQSRGSPLHF. CDR3 nucleotide sequence: TGCAGTGCTAGAGATCAGAGCAGAGGATCACCCCTCCACTTT.

The chain recombines TRBV7-9 with TRBJ2-1; no firm D call. The V gene's germline CDR1 is SEHNR and CDR2 FQNEAQ (reference sequence). The CDR3 loop spans 13 amino acids. V dropped 4 bases and J dropped 11 bases, with 15 bases sitting between them. Here the CDR3 DNA reads TGTGCCAGCAGCTCCTCCCCTGCTCCCCAGCAGTTCTTC. Translation: CASSSSPAPQQFF.

This clonotype was counted ten times or more. The CDR3 coding sequence is TGCAGCGTTGGGGGACTAGACACAGATACGCAGTATTTT. Translated, it gives CSVGGLDTDTQYF. V is TRBV29-1 and J is TRBJ2-3; 8 positions agree with TRBD2. CDR1 SQVTM and CDR2 ANQGSEA come from the germline V gene. The CDR3 has 13 residues. The junction had 2 bases not matched to a gene; V was cut back by 4 bases and J by 2 bases.

J is TRBJ2-3 and V is TRBV30, with D maybe TRBD2 (6 bases). Trimming took 0 bases from V and 4 from J, leaving 11 bases between them. The CDR3 totals 14 residues. Germline lookup yields CDR1 GTSNPN and CDR2 SVGIG (reference sequence). Here the CDR3 DNA reads TGTGCCTGGAGTGTCCTAGCGCGGGCAGATACGCAGTATTTT. Translating gives CAWSVLARADTQYF.

This clonotype showed up many times. The DNA of the CDR3 is TGTGCCACCAGTAGTACTAGCGGAGGGGGGTCCTACAATGAGCAGTTCTTC. It encodes CATSSTSGGGSYNEQFF. V usage is TRBV24-1 and J usage is TRBJ2-1, with 8 bases lining up with TRBD2. The CDR3 length is 17 residues. Trimming removed 6 bases from V and 1 base from J; junction bases left unmatched: 10. The germline CDR1 and CDR2 sequences are KGHDR and SFDVKD.

The sample holds many counts of this clonotype. The V call is TRBV5-5, the J call TRBJ2-7; no definite D call. The CDR3 runs to 18 residues. Trimming pared 2 bases from V and 2 bases from J, leaving 23 bases between. Germline V gene data show CDR1 as SGHKS and CDR2 as YYEKEE (reference sequence). CDR3 DNA: TGTGCCAGCAGCTTCGGGCCACCCACATGGGGTTCAACCTACGAGCAGTACTTC. It encodes CASSFGPPTWGSTYEQYF.

Of note for this clonotype: A read error may explain this, as a much larger clone is one base away. V is TRBV10-3 and J is TRBJ2-5; D possibly corresponds to TRBD1 (5 bases). CDR1 is ENHRY, CDR2 SYGVKD, per germline. CDR3 length equals 13 residues. The CDR3 spells CAVRTGEQETQYF. The DNA of the CDR3 is TGTGCCGTCAGAACAGGAGAACAAGAGACCCAGTACTTC.

V usage is TRBV27 and J usage is TRBJ2-1; 13 nucleotides align to TRBD2. The CDR3 loop spans 15 amino acids. The ends lost 3 bases at V and 7 bases at J; junction bases unmatched: 3. Germline-derived CDR1 and CDR2 are MNHEY and SMNVEV (reference sequence). The CDR3: CASSFSTSGGNEQFF. The CDR3 coding sequence is TGTGCCAGCAGTTTCTCGACTAGCGGGGGGAATGAGCAGTTCTTC.